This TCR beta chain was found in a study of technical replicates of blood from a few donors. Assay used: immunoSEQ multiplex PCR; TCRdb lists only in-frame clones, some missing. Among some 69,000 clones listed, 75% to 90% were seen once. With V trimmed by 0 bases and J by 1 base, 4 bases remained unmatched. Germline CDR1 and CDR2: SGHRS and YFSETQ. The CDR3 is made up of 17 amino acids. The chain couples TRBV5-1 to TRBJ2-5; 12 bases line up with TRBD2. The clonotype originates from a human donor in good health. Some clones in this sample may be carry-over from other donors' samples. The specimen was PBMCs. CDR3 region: CASSLGPSGGGQETQYF. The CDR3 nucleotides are TGCGCCAGCAGCTTGGGGCCTAGCGGGGGGGGCCAAGAGACCCAGTACTTC.